These 20 T cell receptor beta chains were all obtained from the same sample, sequenced in a study of cytotoxic CD8 clonotypes in ibrutinib-treated CLL. TCRdb's copy holds only in-frame clones and misses some; the assay was immunoSEQ multiplex PCR. The sample includes roughly 20,000 clones, around 70% of them seen just once. Source: PBMCs, taken before ibrutinib treatment. Receptors originate from a human donor with chronic lymphocytic leukemia.

This clone is a singleton in its sample. The V gene is TRBV6-6, the J gene TRBJ1-2, with 8 bases matching TRBD1. V gave up 0 bases and J gave up 7 bases; unmatched junction bases: 7. Germline lookup yields CDR1 MNHNY and CDR2 SVGAGI (reference sequence). This CDR3 is 15 amino acids long. The CDR3 loop is CASSYSGRGRTGYTF. Written as DNA, the CDR3 is TGTGCCAGCAGTTACTCGGGCAGGGGGCGTACTGGCTACACCTTC.

The chain carries TRBV5-1 and TRBJ2-5; D might be TRBD2 (6 bases). V lost 7 bases, J lost 1 base, and 11 bases lay in between. The CDR3 is made up of 13 amino acids. Germline V gene sequence: CDR1 SGHRS, CDR2 YFSETQ. CDR3 protein: CASSGTLQETQYF. Written as DNA, the CDR3 is TGCGCCAGCTCTGGGACTCTCCAAGAGACCCAGTACTTC.

The CDR3 sequence is CASSLGAGGWETQYF. CDR3 DNA sequence: TGTGCCAGCAGTTTAGGTGCGGGAGGGTGGGAGACCCAGTACTTC. The rearrangement links TRBV27 to TRBJ2-5, with 9 bases aligning to TRBD2. Germline V gene lookup returns CDR1 MNHEY and CDR2 SMNVEV (reference sequence). The CDR3 has 15 amino acids. V shed 2 bases, J shed 5 bases, and the junction held 6 bases outside the gene matches.

V usage is TRBV7-9 and J usage is TRBJ1-1; the match to TRBD1 covers 8 bases. V shed 6 bases, J shed 1 base, and the junction held 7 bases outside the gene matches. CDR1 and CDR2 from the germline V gene are SEHNR and FQNEAQ (reference sequence). CDR3 length equals 15 residues. The CDR3 loop reads CASRRPTGGNTEAFF. CDR3 sequence (DNA): TGTGCCAGCAGGCGTCCTACAGGGGGGAACACTGAAGCTTTCTTT. Filled out from reference TRBV7-9 and TRBJ1-1, the complete variable domain reads DTGVSQNPRHKITKRGQNVTFRCDPISEHNRLYWYRQTLGQGPEFLTYFQNEAQLEKSRLLSDRFSAERPKGSFSTLEIQRTEQGDSAMYLCASRRPTGGNTEAFFGQGTRLTVV.

The chain carries TRBV28 and TRBJ2-3; 9 bases are shared with TRBD1. The ends lost 6 bases at V and 1 base at J; junction bases unmatched: 5. CDR3 length: 15 amino acids. Germline V gene data show CDR1 as MDHEN and CDR2 as SYDVKM. CDR3 nucleotides: TGTGCCAGCAGCCGGTGGACAGGGGGCACAGATACGCAGTATTTT. This translates into CASSRWTGGTDTQYF. Full variable domain (rest looked up from reference TRBV28 and TRBJ2-3): DVKVTQSSRYLVKRTGEKVFLECVQDMDHENMFWYRQDPGLGLRLIYFSYDVKMKEKGDIPEGYSVSREKKERFSLILESASTNQTSMYLCASSRWTGGTDTQYFGPGTRLTVL.

The V gene is TRBV5-6, the J gene TRBJ2-3; 11 positions agree with TRBD1. CDR3 size: 15 residues. The junction had 6 bases not matched to a gene; V was cut back by 3 bases and J by 6 bases. In germline, CDR1 is SGHDT, CDR2 YYEEEE. The CDR3 DNA is TGTGCCAGCAGCTCGGACAGGGGGCGGGCCGATACGCAGTATTTT. Its protein product is CASSSDRGRADTQYF.

The J gene is TRBJ2-3, the V gene TRBV2; unclear D gene. Germline V gene sequence: CDR1 SNHLY, CDR2 FYNNEI. Trimming pared 4 bases from V and 1 base from J, leaving 24 bases between. The CDR3 is 19 residues long. The CDR3 region has the DNA TGTGCCAGCAGTGGGCTAGTAGTGGGGATACTTTTGGGCACAGATACGCAGTATTTT. It is translated as CASSGLVVGILLGTDTQYF.

This rearrangement joins TRBV18 to TRBJ2-3; 12 nucleotides align to TRBD2. The ends lost 4 bases at V and 2 bases at J; junction bases unmatched: 7. This CDR3 region has 17 residues. From germline, CDR1 is KGHSH and CDR2 LQKENI. CDR3 in DNA: TGTGCCAGCTCACTGACTAGCGGGAGCTTGGTCACAGATACGCAGTATTTT. Protein: CASSLTSGSLVTDTQYF.

This clone was detected a few times. CDR3 DNA: TGTGCCAGCAGTACCCACACAGGGCTCACTGGCTACACCTTC. This gives the protein CASSTHTGLTGYTF. This chain joins TRBV28 and TRBJ1-2; tentative D call: TRBD1 (6 bases). V lost 5 bases and J 7 bases, leaving 17 bases between the germline ends. The CDR3 is made up of 14 amino acids. CDR1 MDHEN and CDR2 SYDVKM come from the germline V gene.

V is TRBV6-1 and J is TRBJ1-2, with 9 positions matching TRBD1. This CDR3 region has 16 residues. V lost 3 bases, J lost 4 bases, and 9 bases stayed unmatched. The V gene's germline CDR1 is MNHNS and CDR2 SASEGT. CDR3 residues: CASSEGPRDRAYGYTF. DNA of the CDR3: TGTGCCAGCAGTGAGGGCCCCCGGGACAGGGCCTATGGCTACACCTTC.

This sequence joins TRBV6-1 and TRBJ2-1; 7 nucleotides agree with TRBD1. The CDR3 is made up of 18 amino acids. From germline, CDR1 is MNHNS and CDR2 SASEGT. The V segment lost 0 bases and the J segment 8 bases; nucleotides outside the gene matches: 16. The CDR3 coding sequence is TGTGCCAGCAGTGAAGCCAGCCGGGACAGTGATAACTCCCATGAGCAGTTCTTC. This encodes CASSEASRDSDNSHEQFF.

The chain recombines TRBV7-9 with TRBJ2-7, with TRBD2 identical over 7 bases. The ends lost 3 bases at V and 2 bases at J; junction bases unmatched: 4. Germline V CDR1 and CDR2: SEHNR, FQNEAQ (reference sequence). The CDR3 runs 14 residues. The CDR3 sequence: CASSFRAGAYEQYF. CDR3 nucleotides: TGTGCCAGCAGCTTTCGGGCGGGAGCCTACGAGCAGTACTTC.

The chain uses TRBV4-1 and TRBJ2-5; perhaps TRBD1 as D (5 bases). CDR3 length: 16 amino acids. V lost 0 bases and J 5 bases, leaving 16 bases between the germline ends. Germline CDR1 and CDR2: MGHRA and YSYEKL. The CDR3 reads CASSQDPPGHLETQYF. Here the CDR3 DNA reads TGCGCCAGCAGCCAAGACCCGCCAGGGCACCTCGAGACCCAGTACTTC.

The rearrangement joins TRBV6-6 to TRBJ1-5; D not resolved. Germline assignment: CDR1 MNHNY and CDR2 SVGAGI (reference sequence). Trimming cost V 2 bases and J 9 bases, with 8 bases left between them. This CDR3 spans 12 amino acids. The CDR3 coding sequence is TGTGCCAGCAGTTACCCTCAAGGGCCCCAGCATTTT. Protein: CASSYPQGPQHF.

J is TRBJ1-3 and V is TRBV19; no clear D. This CDR3 has 15 amino acids. Deletions cut 4 bases from V and 0 bases from J, with 10 bases between. The germline gives CDR1 LNHDA, CDR2 SQIVND (reference sequence). Written as DNA, the CDR3 is TGTGCCAGTAGTAGTCGGGGTTTCTCTGGAAACACCATATATTTT. This translates into CASSSRGFSGNTIYF.

The V and J genes are TRBV28 and TRBJ2-2, with D perhaps TRBD2 (5 bases). Germline CDR1 and CDR2: MDHEN and SYDVKM. V dropped 4 bases and J dropped 6 bases, with 12 bases sitting between them. CDR3 size: 14 residues. The CDR3 spells CASSSLRGPGELFF. The CDR3 nucleotides are TGTGCCAGCAGTTCTCTACGGGGTCCCGGGGAGCTGTTTTTT.

V gene TRBV11-2 combines with J gene TRBJ1-5, with 7 bases matching TRBD1. Germline values: CDR1 SGHAT, CDR2 FQNNGV. The CDR3 sequence is 15 residues long. V lost 0 bases, J lost 7 bases, and 6 bases stayed unmatched. CDR3 in DNA: TGTGCCAGCAGCTTAGAGGGCAGGGGGTTACAGCCCCAGCATTTT. Its translation: CASSLEGRGLQPQHF.

The chain uses TRBV7-9 and TRBJ2-1; TRBD2 matches 7 bases. Germline CDR1 SEHNR, CDR2 FQNEAQ (reference sequence). V shed 8 bases and J 3 bases; nucleotides not matched to a gene: 4. This CDR3 region has 13 residues. CDR3 residues: CASRRDYYNEQFF. The DNA for the CDR3 is TGTGCCAGCCGCCGGGACTACTACAATGAGCAGTTCTTC.

The chain is built from TRBV12-5 and TRBJ2-5, with D hard to call. The germline V and J ends were trimmed by 1 base and 3 bases, with 3 bases remaining between them. In germline, CDR1 is LGHNT, CDR2 FRNRAP. This CDR3 contains 12 residues. This CDR3 reads CASGLEEETQYF. The CDR3 coding sequence is TGTGCTAGTGGTTTGGAAGAAGAGACCCAGTACTTC. Variable domain in full (rest from reference TRBV12-5 and TRBJ2-5): DARVTQTPRHKVTEMGQEVTMRCQPILGHNTVFWYRQTMMQGLELLAYFRNRAPLDDSGMPKDRFSAEMPDATLATLKIQPSEPRDSAVYFCASGLEEETQYFGPGTRLLVL.

Concerning this clone: The junction differs from germline at one of its ends, possibly a read error. The rearrangement uses TRBV15 and TRBJ2-7; no firm D call. Germline V CDR1 and CDR2: LNHNV, YYDKDF (reference sequence). This CDR3 has 15 amino acids. The CDR3 sequence: CTTSSSRTGAYEQYF. Here the CDR3 DNA reads TGTACCACCAGCAGTTCCCGGACGGGTGCCTACGAGCAGTACTTC. Full variable domain (remainder filled in from reference TRBV15 and TRBJ2-7): DAMVIQNPRYQVTQFGKPVTLSCSQTLNHNVMYWYQQKSSQAPKLLFHYYDKDFNNEADTPDNFQSRRPNTSFCFLDIRSPGLGDTAMYLCTTSSSRTGAYEQYFGPGTRLTVT.